The clone carrying this T cell receptor beta chain came up a few times. Its antigen remains unknown. This entry comes from a study of T cell responses to AZD1222 COVID-19 vaccine. Study-level points and caveats: Spike-specific TCR breadth and depth were elevated following two AZD1222 doses.

Sequencing used immunoSEQ multiplex PCR; TCRdb keeps in-frame clones, though not all of them. The sample lists 90,000 to 150,000 clones, roughly nine tenths seen once, with roughly 2.6% in the top ten. The germline CDR1 and CDR2 sequences are MNHEY and SMNVEV (reference sequence). V lost 7 bases and J 4 bases, leaving 11 bases between the germline ends. The CDR3 sequence is 13 residues long. V usage is TRBV27 and J usage is TRBJ1-3; the D gene is possibly TRBD1 (6 bases). The sequence was obtained from an adult in good health. Sequenced here: peripheral blood, sampled on day 0 of AZD1222 vaccination. CDR3 DNA sequence: TGTGCCAGCAAGGCGGGGGCCGGAAACACCATATATTTT. It yields the protein CASKAGAGNTIYF.